Below, one T cell receptor beta chain is given with its context. The sample belongs to a study of blood T cell repertoires in COVID-19. Study context: Samples came from the United States, Italy and Spain, spanning acute and convalescent COVID-19. PBMCs, B-cell-depleted T cells, or T cells were the source of the cDNA or gDNA that made up the material.

Germline-derived CDR1 and CDR2 are SGHVS and FQNEAQ. V dropped 3 bases and J dropped 3 bases, with 12 bases sitting between them. CDR3 size: 15 residues. In the original workflow: How many nucleated cells were present was estimated from reference gene primer amplification. The repertoire was sequenced with immunoSEQ multiplex PCR; TCRdb's copy has only in-frame clones and lacks some. V, J and clone size are taken as reported in that table, and D and trimming were inferred from the DNA itself. The table lists 200,000 to 250,000 clones, roughly 90% of them singletons. The sequencing input was peripheral blood. The V and J genes are TRBV7-8 and TRBJ2-1; D unclear. This clonotype was sampled from a woman aged 45 to 65 with acute or convalescent COVID-19. The CDR3: CASSFDSNGYNEQFF. CDR3 sequence (DNA): TGTGCCAGCAGCTTTGATTCGAACGGCTACAATGAGCAGTTCTTC.